The present TCR beta chain was sequenced within a study of blood T cell repertoires in COVID-19. Study-level background: Specimens from acute and convalescent COVID-19 originated in the United States, Italy and Spain. PBMCs, B-cell-depleted T cells, or T cells provided the cDNA or gDNA that made up the material.

Under the authors' procedure: Reference gene primer amplification gave estimated nucleated cell counts. Assay used: immunoSEQ multiplex PCR; TCRdb lists only in-frame clones, some missing. V, J and clone size are those of that table, while D and trimming were read from the DNA. This repertoire shows 150,000 or so clones, 85% found once; its top ten account for 3% to 4%. Germline V lookup: CDR1 MNHEY, CDR2 SMNVEV (reference sequence). The CDR3 is made up of 16 amino acids. V dropped 5 bases and J dropped 8 bases, with 21 bases sitting between them. The rearrangement joins TRBV27 to TRBJ1-4, with a possible D match to TRBD1 (5 bases). Sequenced sample: peripheral blood. The sequence derives from a human donor with acute or convalescent COVID-19. The donor label of this sample is uncertain. The DNA of the CDR3 is TGTGCCAGCAGTGCCACCTTACCAGGGAGGAGAGAAAAACTGTTTTTT. Translation gives CASSATLPGRREKLFF.